These 20 T cell receptor beta chains originate from one sample sequenced in a study of beta chain features in type 1 diabetes. Expressed TCRB transcripts were sequenced because the entire RNA isolate underwent reverse transcription. Data came from immunoSEQ multiplex PCR; TCRdb stores just in-frame clones and leaves some out. The sample holds 900,000 or so clones, roughly 16% seen once. The material sequenced was naive CD4+ T cells from blood. The source is a woman aged 18-29 years in good health.

The rearrangement joins TRBV7-3 to TRBJ2-6, with D perhaps given as TRBD1 or TRBD2 (5 bases each). The CDR3 is 17 amino acids. V dropped 5 bases and J dropped 0 bases, with 14 bases sitting between them. In germline, CDR1 is SGHTA, CDR2 FQGTGA. The CDR3 sequence is CASSIWPGPSGANVLTF. In DNA form, the CDR3 reads TGTGCCAGCAGCATATGGCCGGGGCCCTCTGGGGCCAACGTCCTGACTTTC.

This clone was seen a few times. The chain couples TRBV5-1 to TRBJ2-3; tentatively, D is TRBD1 (6 bases). This CDR3 is built from 18 residues. The V end lost 0 bases, the J end lost 8 bases, and 25 bases lay between the germline ends. Germline V gene sequence: CDR1 SGHRS, CDR2 YFSETQ. CDR3 DNA sequence: TGCGCCAGCAGCTTGGTTGTTGCGGTGGGCAGGGGATTTGCTACGCAGTATTTT. Residues: CASSLVVAVGRGFATQYF.

The chain combines TRBV6-5 with TRBJ1-1; a weak D match, TRBD1 (5 bases). Germline CDR1 and CDR2: MNHEY and SVGAGI. CDR3 size: 15 residues. The V end lost 3 bases, the J end lost 5 bases, and 16 bases lay between the germline ends. CDR3 residues: CASSYRFKGRTEAFF. CDR3 coding DNA: TGTGCCAGCAGTTATCGGTTTAAGGGACGGACTGAAGCTTTCTTT.

This clone showed up just a few times. The chain combines TRBV2 with TRBJ2-2; D may be TRBD2 (5 bases). The ends were cut back, 11 bases at V and 1 base at J, with 11 bases in the middle. Germline V CDR1 and CDR2: SNHLY, FYNNEI. The CDR3 extends over 13 amino acids. The CDR3 sequence: CAFGKGNTGELFF. CDR3 coding DNA: TGTGCCTTCGGGAAGGGGAACACCGGGGAGCTGTTTTTT.

The chain is built from TRBV7-9 and TRBJ2-7; no definite D call. Trimming cost V 1 base and J 1 base, with 11 bases left between them. The CDR3 has 15 amino acids. Germline values: CDR1 SEHNR, CDR2 FQNEAQ (reference sequence). The CDR3 spells CASSLGSLGSYEQYF. CDR3 in DNA: TGTGCCAGCAGCTTAGGTTCGTTGGGATCCTACGAGCAGTACTTC.

The V call is TRBV9, the J call TRBJ2-5, with D uncertain. The CDR3 length is 14 residues. Germline loops: CDR1 SGDLS, CDR2 YYNGEE. Trimming cost V 0 bases and J 2 bases, with 8 bases left between them. For the CDR3, the DNA is TGTGCCAGCAGCGTAGGTGTGAAGCAAGAGACCCAGTACTTC. It encodes CASSVGVKQETQYF.

This clone showed up just a few times. The chain is built from TRBV15 and TRBJ2-7; tentative D call: TRBD2 (6 bases). The CDR3 contains 15 residues. Trimming pared 1 base from V and 5 bases from J, leaving 15 bases between. Germline V gene data show CDR1 as LNHNV and CDR2 as YYDKDF (reference sequence). CDR3 DNA sequence: TGTGCCACCAGCAGAGGAAGGCGGGGCGGCCACGAGCAGTACTTC. Protein sequence: CATSRGRRGGHEQYF. The full variable domain, in which reference TRBV15 and TRBJ2-7 provide the parts outside the CDR3, is DAMVIQNPRYQVTQFGKPVTLSCSQTLNHNVMYWYQQKSSQAPKLLFHYYDKDFNNEADTPDNFQSRRPNTSFCFLDIRSPGLGDTAMYLCATSRGRRGGHEQYFGPGTRLTVT.

The gene calls are TRBV28 and TRBJ2-7; D is possibly TRBD2 (7 bases). Germline lookup yields CDR1 MDHEN and CDR2 SYDVKM. V lost 2 bases to trimming and J lost 5 bases, with 16 bases between them. This CDR3 region has 15 residues. CDR3 protein: CASSLGGGLRDEQYF. The DNA for the CDR3 is TGTGCCAGCAGTTTAGGGGGGGGCCTCAGAGACGAGCAGTACTTC. The whole variable domain, remainder taken from reference TRBV28 and TRBJ2-7, is DVKVTQSSRYLVKRTGEKVFLECVQDMDHENMFWYRQDPGLGLRLIYFSYDVKMKEKGDIPEGYSVSREKKERFSLILESASTNQTSMYLCASSLGGGLRDEQYFGPGTRLTVT.

The chain has TRBV29-1 and TRBJ2-7; the D gene is possibly TRBD1 (6 bases). This CDR3 spans 14 amino acids. Germline loops: CDR1 SQVTM, CDR2 ANQGSEA. Trimming shortened V by 5 bases and J by 1 base, and 15 bases separated the two germline ends. CDR3 coding DNA: TGCAGCGTTTCCACAGGGAGATGGTCCTACGAGCAGTACTTC. The encoded protein is CSVSTGRWSYEQYF.

This chain connects TRBV7-8 to TRBJ2-5; TRBD1 matches at 9 bases. V lost 3 bases, J lost 6 bases, and 8 bases stayed unmatched. Per germline, CDR1 SGHVS and CDR2 FQNEAQ. This CDR3 is built from 15 residues. This CDR3 reads CASSLSRDREKTQYF. The CDR3 coding sequence is TGTGCCAGCAGCTTGAGCCGGGACAGGGAAAAGACCCAGTACTTC.

The rearrangement joins TRBV11-2 to TRBJ1-2; 10 nucleotides match TRBD1. This CDR3 spans 14 amino acids. J gave up 8 bases and V 5 bases, and 8 bases lay outside the gene matches. From germline, CDR1 is SGHAT and CDR2 FQNNGV. For the CDR3, the DNA is TGTGCCAGCAGCCGGGCTGGGACAGGGGACGGCTACACCTTC. Residues: CASSRAGTGDGYTF.

This clone was observed a few times. This specimen includes other DNA sequences encoding the same CDR3. This rearrangement joins TRBV25-1 to TRBJ2-1; D is unclear. V shed 6 bases and J shed 3 bases, with 3 bases lying between them. In germline, CDR1 is MGHDK, CDR2 SYGVNS. The CDR3 has 11 amino acids. Written as DNA, the CDR3 is TGTGCCAGCAGAGGCTACAATGAGCAGTTCTTC. Encoded protein: CASRGYNEQFF.

This clone has more than one count but fewer than ten. The gene calls are TRBV7-9 and TRBJ2-2; the D gene is possibly TRBD2 (6 bases). The CDR3 has 14 residues. The V end lost 5 bases, the J end lost 6 bases, and 13 bases lay between the germline ends. Germline values: CDR1 SEHNR, CDR2 FQNEAQ (reference sequence). The CDR3 spells CASSPIGGSGELFF. Here the CDR3 DNA reads TGTGCCAGCAGCCCAATCGGAGGGTCCGGGGAGCTGTTTTTT.

CDR3 bases: TGTGCCAGCAGCTGGGGGCGTGGGGGGGCCAGAGATAATCCGAAGGCTTTCTTT. Translated: CASSWGRGGARDNPKAFF. V gene TRBV5-4 combines with J gene TRBJ1-1, with D perhaps TRBD1 (6 bases). Germline values: CDR1 SGHNT, CDR2 YYREEE (reference sequence). Trimming removed 3 bases from V and 11 bases from J, with 32 bases in between. The CDR3 is made up of 18 amino acids.

The V and J genes are TRBV7-2 and TRBJ2-5; D is undetermined. Trimming shortened V by 5 bases and J by 0 bases, and 10 bases separated the two germline ends. Germline CDR1 reads SGHTA; CDR2 reads FQGNSA. The CDR3 consists of 14 residues. In DNA, the CDR3 is TGTGCCAGCAGCCGTATGGGGTACCAAGAGACCCAGTACTTC. It translates to CASSRMGYQETQYF. The complete variable domain, with remaining parts taken from reference TRBV7-2 and TRBJ2-5, reads GAGVSQSPSNKVTEKGKDVELRCDPISGHTALYWYRQSLGQGLEFLIYFQGNSAPDKSGLPSDRFSAERTGGSVSTLTIQRTQQEDSAVYLCASSRMGYQETQYFGPGTRLLVL.

The chain joins TRBV19 to TRBJ2-1, with D possibly being TRBD2 (5 bases). The V end lost 5 bases, the J end lost 9 bases, and 26 bases lay between the germline ends. CDR1 LNHDA and CDR2 SQIVND come from the germline V gene (reference sequence). This CDR3 spans 17 amino acids. The CDR3 region has the DNA TGTGCCAGTAGTTCACTGCCCCTTAGCGCTGGCTGGAGTGAGCAGTTCTTC. This codes for CASSSLPLSAGWSEQFF.

This clone was counted only a few times. This chain connects TRBV7-3 to TRBJ2-1; TRBD1 might be the D (6 bases). Trimming took off 2 bases at V and 1 base at J, with 12 bases between the two ends. In germline, CDR1 is SGHTA, CDR2 FQGTGA. The CDR3 is made up of 16 amino acids. The CDR3 region is CASSLYVGASYNEQFF. The CDR3 region has the DNA TGTGCCAGCAGCTTATATGTGGGGGCATCCTACAATGAGCAGTTCTTC.

This clone was observed a handful of times. This sample includes further DNA sequences coding for the same CDR3. The chain has TRBV5-4 and TRBJ2-1, with 10 positions matching TRBD2. Unmatched junction bases numbered 1, after V lost 1 base and J lost 0 bases. Germline lookup yields CDR1 SGHNT and CDR2 YYREEE (reference sequence). The CDR3 sequence is 16 residues long. CDR3 DNA: TGTGCCAGCAGCTTGCCTAGCGGGAGCTCCTACAATGAGCAGTTCTTC. It specifies CASSLPSGSSYNEQFF.

This clone was detected only a few times. The chain couples TRBV16 to TRBJ1-4; possibly TRBD1 for D (5 bases). The CDR3 totals 14 residues. CDR1 and CDR2 (germline): KGHSY, FQNENV. The germline V and J ends were trimmed by 4 bases and 5 bases, with 11 bases remaining between them. CDR3 sequence (DNA): TGTGCCAGCAGCCGGGACGCCGTAAATGAAAAACTGTTTTTT. This gives the protein CASSRDAVNEKLFF. Drawing the rest from reference TRBV16 and TRBJ1-4, the complete variable domain is GEEVAQTPKHLVRGEGQKAKLYCAPIKGHSYVFWYQQVLKNEFKFLISFQNENVFDETGMPKERFSAKCLPNSPCSLEIQATKLEDSAVYFCASSRDAVNEKLFFGSGTQLSVL.

This clone was detected only a few times. V gene TRBV4-2 combines with J gene TRBJ2-7; D not certain. The V end lost 1 base, the J end lost 3 bases, and 19 bases lay between the germline ends. Germline V gives CDR1 LGHNA, CDR2 YNFKEQ. There are 17 residues in the CDR3. The CDR3 reads CASSQGHLISKGYEQYF. DNA for the CDR3: TGTGCCAGCAGCCAAGGCCACCTAATCAGTAAGGGCTACGAGCAGTACTTC.